This T cell receptor (beta chain) was observed in a study of cytomegalovirus exposure and HLA in healthy donors. This clone has only a few counts. Germline loops: CDR1 SQVTM, CDR2 ANQGSEA. The CDR3 totals 14 residues. V dropped 1 base and J dropped 3 bases, with 13 bases sitting between them. Use of 60 Vbeta and 13 Jbeta primers characterized the PCR. Libraries were prepared by immunoSEQ multiplex PCR; TCRdb keeps only in-frame clonotypes and omits some of them. The table has around 120,000 clones, around three quarters seen once. This chain joins TRBV29-1 and TRBJ2-7; a possible D gene is TRBD2 (5 bases). This clonotype was obtained from a woman aged 60-75 years in good health and CMV-seropositive. Sample: PBMCs. CDR3 residues: CSVEVPGEGYEQYF. For the CDR3, the DNA is TGCAGCGTTGAAGTACCAGGAGAGGGCTACGAGCAGTACTTC.